The 22 T cell receptor beta chains given below trace back to one sample, sequenced in a study of CD8 T cells in ankylosing spondylitis. No antigens are known for them. Study-level results: A TCR beta motif made of 7 to 9 highly homologous variants seemed typical of ankylosing spondylitis blood.

Using its own MiXCR run on the 5' RACE reads, TCRdb lists one record per CDR3 protein. The data show a few hundred thousand distinct CDR3 sequences, roughly 17% seen once. The sequencing input was blood, either unsorted or a sorted T cell fraction (not recorded which). These receptors were taken from a male donor with ankylosing spondylitis.

There are a few counts of this clonotype. The V gene is TRBV12-3 or TRBV12-4, the J gene TRBJ2-1; a weak D match, TRBD2 (6 bases). Trimming left V 7 bases short and J 3 bases short, with 10 bases between. The CDR3 sequence is 13 residues long. The CDR3 sequence: CASTGTDYNEQFF. The CDR3 DNA reads as TGTGCCAGCACCGGGACTGACTACAATGAGCAGTTCTTC.

This rearrangement joins TRBV19 to TRBJ1-1; D might be TRBD1 (5 bases). V lost 9 bases and J 1 base, leaving 15 bases between the germline ends. The CDR3 covers 14 residues. Germline CDR1 LNHDA, CDR2 SQIVND (reference sequence). For the CDR3, the DNA is TGTGCCAGCACGACCTCACAGGAGAACACTGAAGCTTTCTTT. This translates into CASTTSQENTEAFF.

J is TRBJ2-1 and V is TRBV20-1; D remains ambiguous. The CDR3 is 11 amino acids. Between the trimmed V and J ends, which lost 7 bases and 4 bases, there was a span of 8 bases. Looked up from germline, CDR1 is DFQATT and CDR2 is SNEGSKA (reference sequence). The CDR3 protein is CSVVWYNEQFF. The CDR3 DNA sequence: TGCAGTGTGGTATGGTACAATGAGCAGTTCTTC.

The gene calls are TRBV28 and TRBJ2-1; possibly TRBD2 for D (6 bases). Germline V gene data show CDR1 as MDHEN and CDR2 as SYDVKM. CDR3 length equals 16 residues. Trimming took off 2 bases at V and 2 bases at J, with 13 bases between the two ends. CDR3 in DNA: TGTGCCAGCAGTTTAGCGGGGTTAGGCACCTACAATGAGCAGTTCTTC. Translating it yields CASSLAGLGTYNEQFF.

This rearrangement joins TRBV12-3 or TRBV12-4 to TRBJ2-7; D gene uncertain. The CDR3 is made up of 14 amino acids. The V and J ends lost 3 bases and 6 bases respectively, with 15 bases between them. The CDR3 region is CASSLGTWSGEQYF. As DNA, the CDR3 is TGTGCCAGCAGTTTGGGTACCTGGAGTGGCGAGCAGTACTTC.

The rearrangement links TRBV4-2 to TRBJ2-7; maybe TRBD1 (6 bases). Per germline, CDR1 LGHNA and CDR2 YNFKEQ. This CDR3 is 14 amino acids long. V shed 4 bases and J shed 3 bases, with 13 bases lying between them. Written as DNA, the CDR3 is TGTGCCAGCAGCCTGGGGGACAAGATCTACGAGCAGTACTTC. It encodes CASSLGDKIYEQYF.

The CDR3 loop is CASSSWTSGRDYEQFF. The CDR3 DNA reads TGTGCCAGCAGCTCTTGGACTAGCGGGAGGGATTATGAGCAGTTCTTC. V usage is TRBV7-9 and J usage is TRBJ2-1; TRBD2 aligns across 15 bases. Trimming at V came to 4 bases and at J to 8 bases, leaving 6 bases not matched to a gene. CDR1 is SEHNR and CDR2 is FQNEAQ in the germline V gene (reference sequence). The CDR3 runs 16 residues.

This clonotype has ten or more counts. V is TRBV5-1 and J is TRBJ2-3, with TRBD1 identical over 9 bases. The ends lost 3 bases at V and 6 bases at J; junction bases unmatched: 5. The CDR3 extends over 14 amino acids. Germline V gene data show CDR1 as SGHRS and CDR2 as YFSETQ. The CDR3 DNA reads as TGCGCCAGCAGCTCCGGGACAGGGTCGGATACGCAGTATTTT. Translation gives CASSSGTGSDTQYF.

This clonotype was observed a few times. V usage is TRBV25-1 and J usage is TRBJ2-5; D may be TRBD1 (6 bases). Per germline, CDR1 MGHDK and CDR2 SYGVNS. Trimming pared 0 bases from V and 5 bases from J, leaving 13 bases between. This CDR3 spans 15 amino acids. The CDR3 bases are TGTGCCAGCAGTGAATATTGGCAGGGGTTTGAGACCCAGTACTTC. Amino acid sequence: CASSEYWQGFETQYF.

This chain uses TRBV7-9 with TRBJ1-2; 7 nucleotides align to TRBD1. V shed 4 bases and J 14 bases; nucleotides not matched to a gene: 16. Germline CDR1 and CDR2: SEHNR and FQNEAQ (reference sequence). This CDR3 has 14 amino acids. CDR3 coding DNA: TGTGCCAGCAGCTACCCCGGGACAGCCTTACTTATTACCTTC. Translating gives CASSYPGTALLITF. Based on the CDR3 plus reference TRBV7-9 and TRBJ1-2, the full variable domain is DTGVSQNPRHKITKRGQNVTFRCDPISEHNRLYWYRQTLGQGPEFLTYFQNEAQLEKSRLLSDRFSAERPKGSFSTLEIQRTEQGDSAMYLCASSYPGTALLITFGSGTRLTVV.

This clonotype was found a few times. This rearrangement joins TRBV7-9 to TRBJ1-1, with TRBD1 matching 9 bases. Germline V gene lookup returns CDR1 SEHNR and CDR2 FQNEAQ (reference sequence). With V trimmed by 5 bases and J by 6 bases, 7 bases remained unmatched. The CDR3 covers 14 residues. The CDR3 sequence is CASSPGQGVPEAFF. CDR3 nucleotide sequence: TGTGCCAGCAGCCCGGGACAGGGCGTACCTGAAGCTTTCTTT.

This clonotype was counted a few times. The V gene is TRBV3-1, the J gene TRBJ1-5, with 8 bases aligning to TRBD1. CDR1 LGHDT and CDR2 YNNKEL come from the germline V gene (reference sequence). There are 14 residues in the CDR3. Unmatched junction bases numbered 5, after V lost 3 bases and J lost 7 bases. The CDR3 here is CASSQDRVQQPQHF. Here the CDR3 DNA reads TGTGCCAGCAGCCAGGACAGGGTTCAACAGCCCCAGCATTTT.

The rearrangement uses TRBV18 and TRBJ1-1, with D hard to call. Per the germline V gene, CDR1 is KGHSH and CDR2 is LQKENI. With 5 bases removed from V and 6 bases from J, the gap between germline ends came to 7 bases. CDR3 length: 11 amino acids. CDR3 DNA: TGTGCCAGCTCAGGGATGGCTGAAGCTTTCTTT. The encoded protein is CASSGMAEAFF.

The chain employs TRBV12-5 and TRBJ1-5; D perhaps matches TRBD1 (5 bases). Trimming shortened V by 5 bases and J by 1 base, and 12 bases separated the two germline ends. CDR1 and CDR2 (germline): LGHNT, FRNRAP. The CDR3 loop spans 15 amino acids. The chain's CDR3 is CASGRGEVSNQPQHF. The DNA for the CDR3 is TGTGCTAGTGGTCGGGGGGAAGTAAGCAATCAGCCCCAGCATTTT.

V gene TRBV7-8 combines with J gene TRBJ2-1; perhaps TRBD2 as D (6 bases). The CDR3 sequence is 16 residues long. In germline, CDR1 is SGHVS, CDR2 FQNEAQ. V was pared by 4 bases and J by 8 bases, with 21 bases between. CDR3 amino acids: CASSSTGTPGRDEQFF. CDR3 in DNA: TGTGCCAGCAGCTCTACCGGGACTCCGGGACGGGATGAGCAGTTCTTC.

The rearrangement links TRBV12-3 or TRBV12-4 to TRBJ1-2, with unresolved D. This CDR3 region has 14 residues. The V end lost 5 bases, the J end lost 1 base, and 11 bases lay between the germline ends. As DNA, the CDR3 is TGTGCCAGCAGTACTGCATGGAATAACTATGGCTACACCTTC. This sequence encodes CASSTAWNNYGYTF.

The rearrangement links TRBV4-1 to TRBJ2-5; TRBD1 might be the D (5 bases). Germline V lookup: CDR1 MGHRA, CDR2 YSYEKL. The CDR3 length is 14 residues. V was shortened by 4 bases and J by 1 base, with 10 bases between the two germline ends. CDR3 in amino acids: CASSLKGPQETQYF. CDR3 DNA: TGCGCCAGCAGCCTAAAGGGGCCCCAAGAGACCCAGTACTTC.

CDR3 region: CASSWTVGIHEQYF. The DNA of the CDR3 is TGTGCCAGCAGCTGGACTGTTGGGATCCACGAGCAGTACTTC. V is TRBV6-1 and J is TRBJ2-7, with D perhaps matching TRBD2 (5 bases). V lost 6 bases to trimming and J lost 5 bases, with 17 bases between them. There are 14 residues in the CDR3. Germline CDR1 and CDR2: MNHNS and SASEGT.

There are a few counts of this clonotype. The chain combines TRBV4-2 with TRBJ2-1, with 10 bases fitting TRBD1. Germline V gene lookup returns CDR1 LGHNA and CDR2 YNFKEQ. This CDR3 contains 15 residues. The V gene end was trimmed by 1 base and the J gene end by 8 bases; junction bases not matched to a gene: 5. Here the CDR3 DNA reads TGTGCCAGCAGCCAAGGGACAGGGGGTGTATATGAGCAGTTCTTC. Encoded protein: CASSQGTGGVYEQFF.

V gene TRBV15 combines with J gene TRBJ2-1; 9 bases fit TRBD2. The CDR3 loop spans 16 amino acids. Germline CDR1 LNHNV, CDR2 YYDKDF (reference sequence). Trimming removed 6 bases from V and 4 bases from J; junction bases left unmatched: 10. The DNA of the CDR3 is TGTGCCACCAGTGATGGACTAGCGCTAAGGTACAATGAGCAGTTCTTC. Its translation: CATSDGLALRYNEQFF.

This clonotype was detected only a few times. V usage is TRBV4-3 and J usage is TRBJ1-4, with 7 bases matching TRBD1. The V gene end was trimmed by 0 bases and the J gene end by 7 bases; junction bases not matched to a gene: 5. The germline V gene has CDR1 LGHNA and CDR2 YSLEER. This CDR3 has 15 amino acids. Here the CDR3 DNA reads TGCGCCAGCAGCCAAGAAGCGGCAGGGGGTGAAAAACTGTTTTTT. Its translation: CASSQEAAGGEKLFF.

This clonotype was detected many times. The V call is TRBV7-2, the J call TRBJ2-1; 7 nucleotides align to TRBD1. From germline, CDR1 is SGHTA and CDR2 FQGNSA. Trimming took 2 bases from V and 8 from J; bases not matched to a gene: 9. The CDR3 spans 15 residues. The CDR3, as DNA: TGTGCCAGCAGCTTAAGGGACAGAGGTTCTTATGAGCAGTTCTTC. Protein: CASSLRDRGSYEQFF.